Following are 2 T cell receptor beta chains from one sample sequenced in a study of shared clonotypes between healthy human individuals. TCRdb's table, derived via immunoSEQ multiplex PCR, lists solely in-frame clones and lacks some. The sample carries roughly 1,500,000 clones, around 98.5% recorded once. Material: naive CD4+ T cells sorted from blood. Subset here: CD45RA+ positively selected. The receptors derive from a young man in good health.

This sequence joins TRBV27 and TRBJ1-2, with 10 positions matching TRBD1. Germline lookup yields CDR1 MNHEY and CDR2 SMNVEV (reference sequence). Trimming removed 2 bases from V and 8 bases from J; junction bases left unmatched: 14. The CDR3 is 17 amino acids. Here the CDR3 DNA reads TGTGCCAGCAGTTTAACCGGGACAGGGGTGAGGCGGTACGGCTACACCTTC. Encoded protein: CASSLTGTGVRRYGYTF.

The chain has TRBV4-3 and TRBJ2-7, with TRBD2 identical over 8 bases. Unmatched junction bases numbered 0, after V lost 0 bases and J lost 2 bases. There are 14 residues in the CDR3. Germline lookup yields CDR1 LGHNA and CDR2 YSLEER. The CDR3 loop is CASSQDSGAYEQYF. CDR3 DNA: TGCGCCAGCAGCCAAGATAGCGGGGCCTACGAGCAGTACTTC.